This T cell receptor (beta chain) was captured in a study of T cells expressing NK-cell markers. Whole-study findings and limits: These clonotypes, the leaders elsewhere, also led the CD3+CD56-NKG2C+ fraction in a handful of donors.

Note on this clonotype: Its antigen is not known.

For TCR beta, cDNA was produced by 5'RACE template switching with UMIs. From its re-call of the 5' RACE reads, TCRdb lists each CDR3 protein once, without DNA. The sample table sets out 200,000 to 300,000 distinct CDR3 sequences. Germline loops: CDR1 SGHDT, CDR2 YYEEEE. This CDR3 has 16 residues. The sequenced material came from blood T cells: a sorted CD56 or NKG2C T cell subset, CD4+ or CD8+ T cells, or bulk PBMC T cells (not recorded which). The gene calls are TRBV5-6 and TRBJ1-5. This sequence originates from a man between 18 and 29 years old in good health. The CDR3 loop is CASSLKGPTPNQPQHF.